Below are 6 T cell receptor beta chains sequenced from a single sample in a study of blood T cell repertoires in COVID-19. Generated by immunoSEQ multiplex PCR, the TCRdb table keeps only in-frame clones and is missing some. The table includes 50,000 or so clones, under 85% detected once. Sequences were obtained from peripheral blood. These receptors all stem from a man aged 40-55 years with acute or convalescent COVID-19.

The rearrangement uses TRBV20-1 and TRBJ2-3; D is undetermined. Germline V gene data show CDR1 as DFQATT and CDR2 as SNEGSKA (reference sequence). Trimming took off 6 bases at V and 10 bases at J, with 11 bases between the two ends. The CDR3 has 10 residues. This CDR3 is CSAPLSAQYF. The DNA for the CDR3 is TGCAGTGCCCCCTTGTCAGCGCAGTATTTT.

The rearrangement uses TRBV5-1 and TRBJ1-2, with D tentatively TRBD1 (6 bases). The CDR3 length is 13 residues. V shed 0 bases and J shed 6 bases, with 9 bases lying between them. Germline-derived CDR1 and CDR2 are SGHRS and YFSETQ. The CDR3 bases are TGCGCCAGCAGCTTGGAAGGGGGTCATGGCTACACCTTC. Residues: CASSLEGGHGYTF.

The rearrangement uses TRBV6-5 and TRBJ1-3, with 7 positions matching TRBD1. Losses at the gene ends were 6 bases for V and 0 bases for J; bases not matched to a gene: 2. CDR1 MNHEY and CDR2 SVGAGI come from the germline V gene. The length of the CDR3 is 14 residues. In DNA, the CDR3 is TGTGCCAGCAGGGGGACAGTCTCTGGAAACACCATATATTTT. Protein sequence: CASRGTVSGNTIYF.

This clone was counted a few times. The rearrangement joins TRBV5-3 to TRBJ2-7; TRBD1 aligns across 10 bases. TRBV5-3 has ORF status, its function being uncertain. V was pared by 1 base and J by 3 bases, with 4 bases of the junction left unmatched. The CDR3 sequence is 15 residues long. Written as DNA, the CDR3 is TGTGCCAGAAGCTTGTGGGACAGGGGTTTCTACGAGCAGTACGTC. It specifies CARSLWDRGFYEQYV.

This sequence joins TRBV21-1 and TRBJ1-6; TRBD1, the table's D call, was not compared with the DNA. TRBV21-1 is deemed a pseudogene. CDR3 length: 17 amino acids. The CDR3 loop is CASRITRTASYNSPLHF. CDR3 sequence (DNA): TGTGCCAGCAGGATTACCCGGACAGCCAGCTATAATTCACCCCTCCACTTT.

The chain is built from TRBV30 and TRBJ2-1; 13 bases are shared with TRBD2. J gave up 2 bases and V 5 bases, and 15 bases lay outside the gene matches. Germline V gene sequence: CDR1 GTSNPN, CDR2 SVGIG (reference sequence). The CDR3 sequence is 19 residues long. The CDR3 protein is CAWDPPGLAGPSAYNEQFF. In DNA, the CDR3 is TGTGCCTGGGATCCCCCGGGACTAGCGGGACCCTCGGCCTACAATGAGCAGTTCTTC.